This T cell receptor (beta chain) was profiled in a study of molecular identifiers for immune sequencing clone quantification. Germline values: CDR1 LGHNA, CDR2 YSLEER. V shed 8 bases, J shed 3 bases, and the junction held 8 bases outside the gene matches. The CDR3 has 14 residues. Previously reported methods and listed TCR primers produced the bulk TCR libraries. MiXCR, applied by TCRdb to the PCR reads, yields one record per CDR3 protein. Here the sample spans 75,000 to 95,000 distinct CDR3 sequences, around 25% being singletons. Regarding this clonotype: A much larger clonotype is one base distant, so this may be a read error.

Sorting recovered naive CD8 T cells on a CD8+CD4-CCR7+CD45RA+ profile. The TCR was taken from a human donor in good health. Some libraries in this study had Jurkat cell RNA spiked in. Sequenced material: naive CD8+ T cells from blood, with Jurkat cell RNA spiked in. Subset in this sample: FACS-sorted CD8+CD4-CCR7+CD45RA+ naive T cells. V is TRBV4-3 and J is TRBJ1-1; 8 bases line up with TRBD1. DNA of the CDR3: TGCGCCAGCTCCTCGGACAGGGAATACACTGAAGCTTTCTTT. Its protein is CASSSDREYTEAFF.